This T cell receptor beta chain was recovered during a study of control samples from healthy donors and cancer patients. Trimming cost V 4 bases and J 5 bases, with 11 bases left between them. CDR1 and CDR2 (germline): GTSNPN, SVGIG (reference sequence). The CDR3 consists of 12 residues. Profiled with immunoSEQ multiplex PCR; TCRdb holds only in-frame clones, not every one. Of around 140,000 clones listed, roughly 90% are singletons. This sequence joins TRBV30 and TRBJ1-2; the D gene is possibly TRBD1 (5 bases). The clonotype was recovered from a woman between 45 and 65 years old in good health. The sample taken for sequencing was blood. The CDR3 spells CAWTQGGYGYTF. CDR3 sequence (DNA): TGTGCCTGGACTCAGGGAGGGTATGGCTACACCTTC.